A selection of T cell receptor beta chains follows, all from one sample in a study of technical replicates of blood from a few donors. Here immunoSEQ multiplex PCR was the method, and the copy in TCRdb shows in-frame clones only, minus some. Of 80,000 to 90,000 clones in the sample, around 94% are singletons; the top ten hold approximately 0.25%. The sample consisted of T cells isolated from PBMCs. These receptor sequences come from a human donor in good health. The CDR3 runs from the conserved cysteine through the conserved F or W. Size values are once, few and many counts, or a class for expanded clones, and some rows have none.

V gene,clone size,CDR3 protein
TRBV14,NA,CASSQEQGPAGEKLFF
TRBV10-3,NA,CAISITESEQFF
TRBV4-1,NA,CASSPPRWGGSGANVLTF
TRBV6-5,NA,CASSYRSTDTQYF
TRBV16,NA,CASSQSQQTEAFF
TRBV6-5,NA,CASTPPGGPYEQYF
TRBV6-1,NA,CASRKGTGVGETQYF
TRBV9,NA,CASSVGSGSYEQYF
TRBV5-6,once,CASSLLEGANSPLHF
TRBV5-6,NA,CASSLGYSKNMNAEAFF
TRBV6-5,NA,CASRGSEQFF
TRBV4-2,NA,CASSQDVRGLGSYNEQFF
TRBV6-6,NA,CASSYRTSGSFNEQFF
TRBV23-1,NA,CASSPIPTKENQETQYF
TRBV2,NA,CASRGDISSTDTQYF
TRBV5-6,NA,CASSLGRGSDNEKLFF
TRBV6-1,NA,CASREEITNYGYTF
TRBV6-1,NA,CASSGREGMSGGDQPQHF
TRBV10-2,NA,CASNPGGRRPQHF
TRBV30,NA,CAWSVIGGDSEQFF
TRBV7-9,once,CASSLELAGAEQYF
TRBV5-1,NA,CASSLTGTGENEQFF
TRBV2,NA,CASKRSGSRYPQYF
TRBV6-5,NA,CASRPGLAVYEQYF
TRBV5-1,NA,CASSHPDRSYEQYF
TRBV19,NA,CASSTLAGGFYEQFF
TRBV19,NA,CASAGLAGGHTGELFF
TRBV2,NA,CASSPSLGSGVNEKLFF
TRBV28,NA,CATAGGGAGNQPQHF
TRBV30,NA,CAYGSRVSEQYF
TRBV10-1,NA,CASSESGGTEAFF
TRBV5-5,NA,CASSLPGVRQERAFF
TRBV7-9,NA,CASSPAGGLYYEQYF
TRBV5-1,NA,CASSLTGSNQPQHF
TRBV15,NA,CATSSRDRDRDTQYF
TRBV28,NA,CASCSPGQGTYEQYF
TRBV6-6,NA,CASSYGTSGSSEQFF
TRBV4-1,NA,CASSQVGVHQGGETQYF
TRBV19,NA,CASSLPLRKKSNQPQHF
TRBV19,once,CASSITGLSNQPQHF
TRBV28,NA,CASILQGDQPQHF
TRBV5-1,NA,CASSFVQGPSEQYF
TRBV28,few,CASNAGRYEQYF
TRBV5-1,NA,CASSFAGLAGERETQYF
TRBV9,NA,CASSVTGGATEAFF
TRBV5-1,NA,CASSLAGGPYEQYF
TRBV28,NA,CASSLWGAGDTEAFF
TRBV7-2,NA,CASSTTWGTGWGGYTF
TRBV4-1,once,CASSLGASMNTEAFF
TRBV27,NA,CASTPLSGRGSYEQYF
TRBV13,NA,CASSLEQGNGYTF
TRBV4-1,NA,CASSPTSRTGAYEQYF
TRBV11-2,NA,CASSLAVTGSYEQYF
TRBV4-1,NA,CASSQDGGRSANTEAFF
TRBV5-1,NA,CASSWRGTSGAPYEQYF
TRBV7-9,NA,CASSWGQPNEKLFF
TRBV2,NA,CASSAPDGGMVETQYF
TRBV9,NA,CASSVDGSNTEAFF